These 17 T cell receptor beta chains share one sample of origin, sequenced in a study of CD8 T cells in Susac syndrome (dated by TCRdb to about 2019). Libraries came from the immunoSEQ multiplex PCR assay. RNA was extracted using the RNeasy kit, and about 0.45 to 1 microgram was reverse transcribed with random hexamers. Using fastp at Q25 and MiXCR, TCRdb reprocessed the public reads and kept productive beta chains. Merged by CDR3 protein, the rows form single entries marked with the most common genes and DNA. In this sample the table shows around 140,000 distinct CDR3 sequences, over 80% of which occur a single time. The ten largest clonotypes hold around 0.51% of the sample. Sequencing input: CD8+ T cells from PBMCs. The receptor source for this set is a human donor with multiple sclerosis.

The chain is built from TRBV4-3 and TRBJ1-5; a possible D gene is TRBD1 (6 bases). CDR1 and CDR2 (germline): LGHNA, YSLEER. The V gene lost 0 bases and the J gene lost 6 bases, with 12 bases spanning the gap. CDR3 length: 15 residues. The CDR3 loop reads CASSQDQGLGQPQHF. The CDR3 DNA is TGCGCCAGCAGCCAAGACCAGGGGCTTGGTCAGCCCCAGCATTTT.

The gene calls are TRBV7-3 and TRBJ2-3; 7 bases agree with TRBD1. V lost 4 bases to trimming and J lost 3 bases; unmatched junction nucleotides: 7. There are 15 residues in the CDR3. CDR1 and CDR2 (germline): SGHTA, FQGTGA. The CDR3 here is CASSSGGFRTDTQYF. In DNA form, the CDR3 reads TGTGCCAGCAGCTCAGGGGGATTTCGGACAGATACGCAGTATTTT.

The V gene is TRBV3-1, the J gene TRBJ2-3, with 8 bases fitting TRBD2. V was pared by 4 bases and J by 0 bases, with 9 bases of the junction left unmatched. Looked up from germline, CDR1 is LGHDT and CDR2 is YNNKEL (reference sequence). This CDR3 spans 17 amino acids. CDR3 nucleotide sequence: TGTGCCAGCAGCCTCCCGGGACTAGAGACTAGCACAGATACGCAGTATTTT. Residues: CASSLPGLETSTDTQYF.

The CDR3 DNA follows: TGTGCCTGGAGGTTAGCGGGGAACACCGGGGAGCTGTTTTTT. This gives the protein CAWRLAGNTGELFF. The rearrangement joins TRBV30 to TRBJ2-2, with 7 bases that match TRBD2. V lost 3 bases and J lost 1; bases outside the gene matches: 2. The germline CDR1 and CDR2 sequences are GTSNPN and SVGIG (reference sequence). The CDR3 has 14 residues.

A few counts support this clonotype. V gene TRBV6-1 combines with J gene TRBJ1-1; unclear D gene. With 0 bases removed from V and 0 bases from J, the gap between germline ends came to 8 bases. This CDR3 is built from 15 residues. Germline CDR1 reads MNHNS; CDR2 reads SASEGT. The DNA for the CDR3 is TGTGCCAGCAGTGAAGCCTGGGGATTGAACACTGAAGCTTTCTTT. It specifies CASSEAWGLNTEAFF.

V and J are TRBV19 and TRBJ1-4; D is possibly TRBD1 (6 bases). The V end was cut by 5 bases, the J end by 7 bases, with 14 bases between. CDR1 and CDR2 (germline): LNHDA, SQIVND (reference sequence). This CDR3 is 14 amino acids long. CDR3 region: CASSGGKETEKLFF. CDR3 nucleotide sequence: TGTGCCAGTAGTGGGGGCAAGGAGACTGAAAAACTGTTTTTT.

CDR3 sequence: CASSLSDPLRGTDTQYF. CDR3 coding DNA: TGCGCCAGCAGCTTGTCGGACCCCCTTCGTGGCACAGATACGCAGTATTTT. The chain carries TRBV5-1 and TRBJ2-3, with D hard to call. V dropped 1 base and J dropped 1 base, with 16 bases sitting between them. CDR1 is SGHRS and CDR2 is YFSETQ in the germline V gene. The CDR3 contains 17 residues.

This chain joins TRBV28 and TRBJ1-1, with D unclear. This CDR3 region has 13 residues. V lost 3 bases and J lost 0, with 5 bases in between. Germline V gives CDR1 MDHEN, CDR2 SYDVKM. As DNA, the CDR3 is TGTGCCAGCAGTTTTTTGGTGAACACTGAAGCTTTCTTT. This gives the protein CASSFLVNTEAFF.

CDR3 nucleotide sequence: TGTGCCAGCAGCTCGACAGGGTCCCCCGAGCAGTACTTC. Protein: CASSSTGSPEQYF. The rearrangement uses TRBV11-2 and TRBJ2-7; 7 bases line up with TRBD1. Trimming took 4 bases from V and 6 from J; bases not matched to a gene: 6. Germline CDR1 reads SGHAT; CDR2 reads FQNNGV. This CDR3 is 13 amino acids long.

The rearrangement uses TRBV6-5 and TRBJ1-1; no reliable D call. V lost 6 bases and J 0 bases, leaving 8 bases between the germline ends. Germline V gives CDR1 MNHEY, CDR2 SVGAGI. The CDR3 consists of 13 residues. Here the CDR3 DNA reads TGTGCCAGCAGGCGGGTCATGAACACTGAAGCTTTCTTT. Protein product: CASRRVMNTEAFF.

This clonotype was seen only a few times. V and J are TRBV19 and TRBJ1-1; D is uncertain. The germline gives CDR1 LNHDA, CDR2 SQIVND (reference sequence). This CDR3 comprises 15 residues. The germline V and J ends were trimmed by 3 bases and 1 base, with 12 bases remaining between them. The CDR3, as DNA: TGTGCCAGTAGTATCGACGAGGGCCCGAACACTGAAGCTTTCTTT. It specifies CASSIDEGPNTEAFF.

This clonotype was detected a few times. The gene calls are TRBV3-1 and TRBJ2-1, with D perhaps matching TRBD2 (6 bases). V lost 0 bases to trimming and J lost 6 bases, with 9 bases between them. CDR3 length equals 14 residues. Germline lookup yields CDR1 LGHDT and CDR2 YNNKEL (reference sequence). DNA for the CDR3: TGTGCCAGCAGCCAAGAGGGGGGAATCAATGAGCAGTTCTTC. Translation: CASSQEGGINEQFF.

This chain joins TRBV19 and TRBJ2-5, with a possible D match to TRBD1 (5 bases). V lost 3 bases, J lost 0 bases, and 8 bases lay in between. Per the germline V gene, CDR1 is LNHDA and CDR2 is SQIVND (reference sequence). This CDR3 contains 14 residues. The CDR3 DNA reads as TGTGCCAGTAGTATTGACAGCTACCAAGAGACCCAGTACTTC. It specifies CASSIDSYQETQYF.

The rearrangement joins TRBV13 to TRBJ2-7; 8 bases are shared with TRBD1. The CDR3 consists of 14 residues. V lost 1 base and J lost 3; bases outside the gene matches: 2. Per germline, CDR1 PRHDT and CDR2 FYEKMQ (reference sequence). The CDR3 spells CASSLAGQGYEQYF. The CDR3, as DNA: TGTGCCAGCAGCTTAGCTGGACAGGGCTACGAGCAGTACTTC.

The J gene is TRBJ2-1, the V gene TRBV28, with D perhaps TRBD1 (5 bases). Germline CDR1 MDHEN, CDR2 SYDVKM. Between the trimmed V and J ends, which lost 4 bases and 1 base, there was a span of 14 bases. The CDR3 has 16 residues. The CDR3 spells CASSSRGLGSYNEQFF. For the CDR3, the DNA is TGTGCCAGCAGTTCTAGGGGTCTCGGGTCCTACAATGAGCAGTTCTTC.

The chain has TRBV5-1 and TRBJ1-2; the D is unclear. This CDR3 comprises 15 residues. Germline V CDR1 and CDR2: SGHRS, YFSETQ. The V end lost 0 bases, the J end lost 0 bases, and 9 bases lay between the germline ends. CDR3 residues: CASSLEPVANYGYTF. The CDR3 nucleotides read TGCGCCAGCAGCTTGGAACCGGTGGCTAACTATGGCTACACCTTC.

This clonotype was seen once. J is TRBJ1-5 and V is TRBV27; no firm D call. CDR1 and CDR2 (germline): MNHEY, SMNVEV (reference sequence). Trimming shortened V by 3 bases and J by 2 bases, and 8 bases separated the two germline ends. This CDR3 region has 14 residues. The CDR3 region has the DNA TGTGCCAGCAGTTTGTTAGAGGGCAATCAGCCCCAGCATTTT. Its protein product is CASSLLEGNQPQHF.